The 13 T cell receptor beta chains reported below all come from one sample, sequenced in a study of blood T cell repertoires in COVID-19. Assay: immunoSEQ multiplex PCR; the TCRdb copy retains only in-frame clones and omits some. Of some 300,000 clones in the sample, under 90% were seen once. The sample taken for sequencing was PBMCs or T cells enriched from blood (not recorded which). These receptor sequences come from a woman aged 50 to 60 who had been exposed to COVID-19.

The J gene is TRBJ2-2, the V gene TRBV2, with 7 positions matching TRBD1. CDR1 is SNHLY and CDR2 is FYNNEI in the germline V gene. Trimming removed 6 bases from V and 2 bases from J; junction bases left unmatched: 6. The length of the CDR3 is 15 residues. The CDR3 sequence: CASRERDRNTGELFF. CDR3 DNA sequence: TGTGCCAGCAGGGAAAGGGACAGAAACACCGGGGAGCTGTTTTTT. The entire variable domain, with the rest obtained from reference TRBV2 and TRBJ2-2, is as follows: EPEVTQTPSHQVTQMGQEVILRCVPISNHLYFYWYRQILGQKVEFLVSFYNNEISEKSEIFDDQFSVERPDGSNFTLKIRSTKLEDSAMYFCASRERDRNTGELFFGEGSRLTVL.

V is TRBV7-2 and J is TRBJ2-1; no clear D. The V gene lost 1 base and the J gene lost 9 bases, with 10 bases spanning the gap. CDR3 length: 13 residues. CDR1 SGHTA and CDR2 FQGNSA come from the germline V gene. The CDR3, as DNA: TGTGCCAGCAGCTTAGTCCTAGTAGGTGAGCAGTTCTTC. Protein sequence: CASSLVLVGEQFF. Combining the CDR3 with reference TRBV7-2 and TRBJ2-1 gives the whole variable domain GAGVSQSPSNKVTEKGKDVELRCDPISGHTALYWYRQSLGQGLEFLIYFQGNSAPDKSGLPSDRFSAERTGGSVSTLTIQRTQQEDSAVYLCASSLVLVGEQFFGPGTRLTVL.

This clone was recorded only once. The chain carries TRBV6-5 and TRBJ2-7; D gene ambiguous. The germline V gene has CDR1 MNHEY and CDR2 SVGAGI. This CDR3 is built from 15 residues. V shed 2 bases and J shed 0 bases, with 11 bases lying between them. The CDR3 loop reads CASSYGLPSSYEQYF. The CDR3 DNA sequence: TGTGCCAGCAGTTACGGGCTCCCGAGCTCCTACGAGCAGTACTTC.

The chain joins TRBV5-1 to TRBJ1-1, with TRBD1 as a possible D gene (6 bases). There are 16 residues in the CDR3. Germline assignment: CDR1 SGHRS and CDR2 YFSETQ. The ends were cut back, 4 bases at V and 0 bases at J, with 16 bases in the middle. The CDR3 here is CASSPFGGQVNTEAFF. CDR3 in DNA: TGCGCCAGCAGCCCTTTCGGGGGGCAGGTGAACACTGAAGCTTTCTTT.

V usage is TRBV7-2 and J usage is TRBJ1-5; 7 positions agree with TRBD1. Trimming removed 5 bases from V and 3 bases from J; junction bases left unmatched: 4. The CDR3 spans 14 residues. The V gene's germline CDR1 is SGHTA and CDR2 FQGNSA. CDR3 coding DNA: TGTGCCAGCAGCCGGGACAGCTCCAATCAGCCCCAGCATTTT. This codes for CASSRDSSNQPQHF.

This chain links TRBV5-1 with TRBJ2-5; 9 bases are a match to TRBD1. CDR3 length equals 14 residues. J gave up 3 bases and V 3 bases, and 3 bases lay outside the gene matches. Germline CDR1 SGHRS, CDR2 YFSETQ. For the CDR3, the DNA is TGCGCCAGCAGCTGGGGACAGGGCAAAGAGACCCAGTACTTC. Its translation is CASSWGQGKETQYF.

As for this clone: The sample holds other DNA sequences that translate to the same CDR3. The CDR3, as DNA: TGTGCCAGTCGTAGGTCGGGGAATAGCAATCAGCCCCAGCATTTT. This sequence encodes CASRRSGNSNQPQHF. The V gene is TRBV19, the J gene TRBJ1-5, with no clear D. Trimming removed 8 bases at V and 0 bases at J, with 14 bases between. CDR3 length: 15 amino acids. CDR1 LNHDA and CDR2 SQIVND come from the germline V gene (reference sequence).

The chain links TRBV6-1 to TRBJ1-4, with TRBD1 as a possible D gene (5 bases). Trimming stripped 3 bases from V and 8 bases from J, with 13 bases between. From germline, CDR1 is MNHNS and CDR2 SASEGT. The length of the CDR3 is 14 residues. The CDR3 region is CASSEGGVGEKLFF. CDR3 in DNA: TGTGCCAGCAGTGAGGGAGGGGTTGGCGAAAAACTGTTTTTT.

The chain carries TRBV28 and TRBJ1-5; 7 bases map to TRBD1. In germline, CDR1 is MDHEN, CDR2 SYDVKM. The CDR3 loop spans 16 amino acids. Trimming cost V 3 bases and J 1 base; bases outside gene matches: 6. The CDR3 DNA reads TGTGCCAGCAGTTTCCCGACAGGGACGAGCAATCAGCCCCAGCATTTT. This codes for CASSFPTGTSNQPQHF.

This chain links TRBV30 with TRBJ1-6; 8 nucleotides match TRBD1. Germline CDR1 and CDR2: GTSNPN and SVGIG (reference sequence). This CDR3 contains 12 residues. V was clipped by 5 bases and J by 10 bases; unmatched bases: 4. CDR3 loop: CAWGDRPSPLHF. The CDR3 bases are TGTGCCTGGGGGGACAGGCCCTCACCCCTCCACTTT.

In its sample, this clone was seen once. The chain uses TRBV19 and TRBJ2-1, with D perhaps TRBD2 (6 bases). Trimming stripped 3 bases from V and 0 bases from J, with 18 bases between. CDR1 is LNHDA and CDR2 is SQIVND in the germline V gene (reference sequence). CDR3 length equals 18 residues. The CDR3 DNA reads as TGTGCCAGTAGTATTTTGGGGGGATCCGCGACCTCCTACAATGAGCAGTTCTTC. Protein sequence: CASSILGGSATSYNEQFF.

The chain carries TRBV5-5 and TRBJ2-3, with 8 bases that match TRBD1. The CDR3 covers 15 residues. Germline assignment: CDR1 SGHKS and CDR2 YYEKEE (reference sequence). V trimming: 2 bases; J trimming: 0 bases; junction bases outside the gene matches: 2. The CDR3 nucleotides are TGTGCCAGCAGCTTAAGGGACAGGAGCACAGATACGCAGTATTTT. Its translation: CASSLRDRSTDTQYF.

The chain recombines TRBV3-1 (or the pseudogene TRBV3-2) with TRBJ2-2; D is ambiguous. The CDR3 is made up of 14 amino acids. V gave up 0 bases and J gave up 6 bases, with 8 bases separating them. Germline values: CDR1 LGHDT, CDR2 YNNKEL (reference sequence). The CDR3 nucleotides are TGTGCCAGCAGCCAAGATCCGAGCTCCGGGGAGCTGTTTTTT. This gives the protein CASSQDPSSGELFF.